This T cell receptor (beta chain) comes out of a study of molecular identifiers for immune sequencing clone quantification. Regarding the study as a whole: Clones above 20 RNA copies held over 97% of effector molecules, under 1% in naive cells. Detecting spiked Jurkat TCR RNA from one cell among 1 million or so naive cells was reportedly possible.

At least ten counts were recorded for this clonotype. Its specificity is not known. Naive CD8 T cells were FACS-sorted by CD8+CD4-CCR7+CD45RA+ markers. Previously published methods and listed TCR primers were used for the bulk TCR libraries. TCRdb redid the calling of the PCR reads with MiXCR, one entry per CDR3 protein. The sample consists of 60,000 to 70,000 distinct CDR3 sequences, 18% of them appearing once. Germline values: CDR1 MNHNY, CDR2 SVGAGI (reference sequence). This CDR3 is 15 amino acids long. V lost 4 bases to trimming and J lost 3 bases; unmatched junction nucleotides: 5. The sequence was obtained from a human donor in good health. Some libraries in this study had Jurkat cell RNA spiked in. Sequencing was performed on naive CD8+ T cells from blood, with Jurkat cell RNA spiked in. This sample's subset: FACS-sorted CD8+CD4-CCR7+CD45RA+ naive T cells. The chain joins TRBV6-6 to TRBJ2-1; 8 nucleotides match TRBD2. The CDR3 nucleotides read TGTGCCAGCAGTTTGCGGGAGGCTTACTACAATGAGCAGTTCTTC. Protein sequence: CASSLREAYYNEQFF.